The T cell receptor (beta chain) described here comes from a study of T cells in Graves' hyperthyroidism and ophthalmopathy. Note on this clonotype: Its antigen is unidentified.

V gave up 2 bases and J gave up 7 bases, with 11 bases separating them. CDR1 and CDR2 (germline): ENHRY, SYGVKD. The CDR3 extends over 14 amino acids. RNA transcripts gave rise to amplified TCR beta CDR3 regions. The primer set for the first-round RT-PCR of the TCR CDR3 was HTBI. TCRdb called the multiplex PCR reads again in MiXCR, with one record for every CDR3 protein. The table has 480,000 or so distinct CDR3 sequences, 46% seen once. Broader study findings: Most clonotypes that expanded in the thyroid above 0.001 also showed up in blood. For ophthalmopathy, model prediction preceded onset by a median roughly 6.3 months.

Uncontrolled infections, other autoimmune diseases, pregnancy or lactation led to exclusion of patients. The sequence came from an adult woman with Graves' disease, either hyperthyroidism or ophthalmopathy (not recorded which). This sequence joins TRBV10-3 and TRBJ1-4, with D possibly being TRBD1 (6 bases). Sample: peripheral blood or thyroid tissue (not recorded which). The CDR3 spells CAISEETGTEKLFF. DNA of the CDR3: TGTGCCATCAGTGAGGAAACAGGGACTGAAAAACTGTTTTTT.